These 22 T cell receptor beta chains originate from one sample sequenced in a study of early T cells in non-severe SARS-CoV-2 infection. MiXCR was run by TCRdb on the 5' RACE reads, yielding one entry per CDR3 protein. The table has about 48,000 distinct CDR3 sequences, 6.5% to 9.5% seen once; the top ten hold 5.8%. Sequenced input: whole blood. Receptor source: an adult who was a healthcare worker with PCR-confirmed SARS-CoV-2 infection or an uninfected control (not recorded which).

This chain uses TRBV6-1 with TRBJ2-7; TRBD1 aligns across 9 bases. The germline V gene encodes CDR1 MNHNS and CDR2 SASEGT. The CDR3 loop spans 13 amino acids. Unmatched junction bases numbered 3, after V lost 6 bases and J lost 3 bases. CDR3 coding DNA: TGTGCCAGCAGGGACAGGGGCTTCTACGAGCAGTACTTC. Its protein is CASRDRGFYEQYF.

This clonotype was recorded many times. This chain uses TRBV9 with TRBJ1-5; 8 bases map to TRBD1. V was clipped by 3 bases and J by 2 bases; unmatched bases: 1. CDR3 length: 14 residues. Germline assignment: CDR1 SGDLS and CDR2 YYNGEE. The CDR3 DNA is TGTGCCAGCAGCGCGACAGGGGGCAATCAGCCCCAGCATTTT. This gives the protein CASSATGGNQPQHF.

This clonotype occurred many times. The rearrangement links TRBV12-3 or TRBV12-4 to TRBJ1-2; weak D call: TRBD1 (5 bases). V was cut by 5 bases and J by 2 bases, with 9 bases left in between. This CDR3 spans 13 amino acids. The CDR3 region is CASSPQANYGYTF. CDR3 coding DNA: TGTGCCAGCAGTCCACAGGCGAACTATGGCTACACCTTC.

This clonotype was recorded at least ten times. The V and J genes are TRBV20-1 and TRBJ2-7; 7 bases match TRBD1. The CDR3 totals 15 residues. Trimming at V came to 3 bases and at J to 3 bases, leaving 11 bases not matched to a gene. The V gene's germline CDR1 is DFQATT and CDR2 SNEGSKA (reference sequence). The CDR3 protein is CSASATTGIGYEQYF. In DNA form, the CDR3 reads TGCAGTGCTAGCGCTACGACAGGGATCGGCTACGAGCAGTACTTC.

In this sample, this clonotype is medium-sized (0.01 to 0.1%). The chain employs TRBV12-3 or TRBV12-4 and TRBJ2-1; 8 bases are a match to TRBD1. Losses at the gene ends were 3 bases for V and 4 bases for J; bases not matched to a gene: 2. This CDR3 comprises 14 residues. CDR3 DNA: TGTGCCAGCAGTTTGACAGGGGCGTACAATGAGCAGTTCTTC. This sequence encodes CASSLTGAYNEQFF.

A few counts support this clonotype. This chain links TRBV29-1 with TRBJ2-5, with TRBD1 identical over 9 bases. The CDR3 is 14 amino acids. V shed 4 bases, J shed 4 bases, and the junction held 7 bases outside the gene matches. Germline V CDR1 and CDR2: SQVTM, ANQGSEA. The CDR3 protein is CSVVHRGRGETQYF. CDR3 bases: TGCAGCGTTGTGCACAGGGGGCGGGGAGAGACCCAGTACTTC.

The sample holds many counts of this clonotype. The V gene is TRBV29-1, the J gene TRBJ2-2; TRBD1 is a possible D gene (5 bases). The CDR3 runs to 15 residues. The ends were cut back, 4 bases at V and 6 bases at J, with 18 bases in the middle. The germline V gene has CDR1 SQVTM and CDR2 ANQGSEA. CDR3 DNA sequence: TGCAGCGTTGTTCCCCTGGACACACGAGCCGGGGAGCTGTTTTTT. Its protein product is CSVVPLDTRAGELFF.

This clonotype has at least ten counts. The chain is built from TRBV2 and TRBJ2-2; possibly TRBD1 or TRBD2 for D (5 bases each). The CDR3 is made up of 12 amino acids. Germline loops: CDR1 SNHLY, CDR2 FYNNEI. V was clipped by 4 bases and J by 5 bases, with 5 bases between them. CDR3 coding DNA: TGTGCCAGCAGTGGGGGGACCGGGGAGCTGTTTTTT. It codes for CASSGGTGELFF.

This clonotype was recorded many times. The genes are TRBV28 and TRBJ2-3; 9 bases match TRBD1. The CDR3 contains 15 residues. The germline V gene has CDR1 MDHEN and CDR2 SYDVKM. With 6 bases clipped from V and 4 bases from J, the junction kept 8 bases outside the gene matches. CDR3 sequence: CASSQHRGQSDTQYF. In DNA, the CDR3 is TGTGCCAGCAGCCAACACAGGGGGCAGTCAGATACGCAGTATTTT.

This clonotype came up many times. The V and J genes are TRBV20-1 and TRBJ1-1; TRBD1 matches at 9 bases. Germline loops: CDR1 DFQATT, CDR2 SNEGSKA (reference sequence). V lost 5 bases to trimming and J lost 5 bases; unmatched junction nucleotides: 6. The CDR3 spans 13 residues. DNA for the CDR3: TGCAGTGCTGTACAGGGGGCGCGGACTGAAGCTTTCTTT. Translation gives CSAVQGARTEAFF.

Many counts were recorded for this clonotype. Here the CDR3 DNA reads TGTGCCAGCAGTTTGCGGCACCTCTCCTACGAGCAGTACTTC. Residues: CASSLRHLSYEQYF. J is TRBJ2-7 and V is TRBV12-3 or TRBV12-4; unclear D gene. CDR3 length: 14 residues. V was trimmed by 3 bases and J by 0 bases, leaving 9 bases between them.

This clonotype was detected many times. This chain uses TRBV18 with TRBJ1-1; TRBD1 agrees at 9 bases. With V trimmed by 3 bases and J by 3 bases, 5 bases remained unmatched. This CDR3 contains 15 residues. Germline assignment: CDR1 KGHSH and CDR2 LQKENI. CDR3 residues: CASSPRTGADTEAFF. The CDR3 DNA is TGTGCCAGCTCACCCCGGACAGGGGCGGACACTGAAGCTTTCTTT.

The chain recombines TRBV18 with TRBJ1-2; 8 positions agree with TRBD1. This CDR3 region has 15 residues. V shed 3 bases, J shed 4 bases, and the junction held 7 bases outside the gene matches. Germline V gives CDR1 KGHSH, CDR2 LQKENI. CDR3 residues: CASSPPGTGTYGYTF. CDR3 bases: TGTGCCAGCTCACCTCCGGGGACAGGTACCTATGGCTACACCTTC.

This clonotype has at least ten counts. This chain connects TRBV6-2 or TRBV6-3 to TRBJ1-5, with D hard to call. This CDR3 has 12 amino acids. Trimming removed 2 bases at V and 6 bases at J, with 5 bases between. Germline V gene lookup returns CDR1 MNHEY and CDR2 SVGEGT. The CDR3 DNA follows: TGTGCCAGCAGTTACGGGAGTCAGCCCCAGCATTTT. Translation gives CASSYGSQPQHF.

The sample holds a few counts of this clonotype. The gene calls are TRBV3-1 and TRBJ2-7, with TRBD1 identical over 7 bases. Germline assignment: CDR1 LGHDT and CDR2 YNNKEL (reference sequence). V shed 4 bases and J 2 bases; nucleotides not matched to a gene: 8. The CDR3 runs 15 residues. CDR3 region: CASSPGQRRTYEQYF. DNA of the CDR3: TGTGCCAGCAGCCCGGGACAGAGAAGAACCTACGAGCAGTACTTC.

There are many counts of this clonotype. The gene calls are TRBV3-1 and TRBJ2-5; the D is unclear. Germline V gene data show CDR1 as LGHDT and CDR2 as YNNKEL (reference sequence). The CDR3 length is 14 residues. V was cut by 3 bases and J by 0 bases, with 8 bases left in between. The CDR3 DNA sequence: TGTGCCAGCAGCCACAGACGACACCAAGAGACCCAGTACTTC. Its protein product is CASSHRRHQETQYF.

The chain employs TRBV11-3 and TRBJ2-1, with 7 nucleotides matching TRBD1. Trimming at V came to 3 bases and at J to 5 bases, leaving 4 bases not matched to a gene. The germline V gene has CDR1 SGHNT and CDR2 YENEEA. This CDR3 is 14 amino acids long. This CDR3 is CASSFRQGDNEQFF. The CDR3 DNA is TGTGCCAGCAGCTTTCGGCAGGGGGACAATGAGCAGTTCTTC.

This clonotype was recorded a few times. This rearrangement joins TRBV12-3 or TRBV12-4 to TRBJ2-7; D not resolved. This CDR3 comprises 14 residues. Trimming stripped 6 bases from V and 4 bases from J, with 16 bases between. The CDR3: CASSPRVRDYEQYF. CDR3 nucleotides: TGTGCCAGCAGCCCGCGAGTCAGAGATTACGAGCAGTACTTC.

This clonotype has a count of ten or more. The CDR3 reads CSAHPGLVSNQPQHF. The CDR3, as DNA: TGCAGTGCTCACCCCGGGCTAGTTAGCAATCAGCCCCAGCATTTT. The chain carries TRBV20-1 and TRBJ1-5; D is unclear. Germline CDR1 and CDR2: DFQATT and SNEGSKA (reference sequence). The CDR3 is made up of 15 amino acids. V shed 5 bases and J shed 0 bases, with 14 bases lying between them.

This clonotype was seen only a few times. The genes are TRBV20-1 and TRBJ2-1, with D unclear. Looked up from germline, CDR1 is DFQATT and CDR2 is SNEGSKA (reference sequence). This CDR3 comprises 12 residues. V shed 2 bases and J shed 7 bases, with 9 bases lying between them. The CDR3 is CSARNRQNEQFF. For the CDR3, the DNA is TGCAGTGCTAGAAATCGTCAAAATGAGCAGTTCTTC.

This clonotype was detected many times. This chain joins TRBV5-1 and TRBJ2-7, with D perhaps matching TRBD2 (5 bases). The CDR3 length is 13 residues. Trimming took 0 bases from V and 4 from J, leaving 8 bases between them. Germline CDR1 reads SGHRS; CDR2 reads YFSETQ. The CDR3 is CASSLVGSYEQYF. CDR3 bases: TGCGCCAGCAGCTTGGTTGGGAGTTACGAGCAGTACTTC. Drawing the rest from reference TRBV5-1 and TRBJ2-7, the complete variable domain is KAGVTQTPRYLIKTRGQQVTLSCSPISGHRSVSWYQQTPGQGLQFLFEYFSETQRNKGNFPGRFSGRQFSNSRSEMNVSTLELGDSALYLCASSLVGSYEQYFGPGTRLTVT.

A few counts support this clonotype. The V call is TRBV6-5, the J call TRBJ2-5, with a tentative D call TRBD1 (6 bases). The length of the CDR3 is 14 residues. V dropped 10 bases and J dropped 1 base, with 16 bases sitting between them. CDR1 is MNHEY, CDR2 SVGAGI, per germline. The CDR3 coding sequence is TGTGCCACAGGACCACTACAGGGCCAAGAGACCCAGTACTTC. Residues: CATGPLQGQETQYF.